This TCR beta chain was sequenced in a study of immune heterogeneity within non-small cell lung tumors. Regarding the study as a whole: The study found that local T-cell clonality correlated moderately but significantly with local tumor mutational burden (R approximately 0.36).

Multiplex PCR amplified the TCR beta CDR3 region. Its first round ran for around 10 cycles with 32 V and 13 J primers. One entry per CDR3 protein results from TCRdb running MiXCR on the multiplex PCR reads. The sample has 9,000 to 13,000 distinct CDR3 sequences, more than 20% seen once. Bulk tumor genomic DNA served as template, at around 600 ng per sample. Several spatially distant biopsies were obtained per primary tumor intraoperatively. Curative surgical treatment was performed in patients who had newly diagnosed, untreated non-small cell lung cancer. This clonotype was seen ten or more times. Antigen: not known. The receptor was isolated from a woman between 50 and 59 years old with non-small cell lung cancer. The sequenced sample was lung tumor tissue.

The CDR3 DNA follows: TGTGCCAGCAGCGCGGGACAGTCGAACACCGGGGAGCTGTTTTTT. The encoded protein is CASSAGQSNTGELFF. This chain joins TRBV6-1 and TRBJ2-2; D possibly corresponds to TRBD1 (7 bases). The CDR3 totals 15 residues. Germline CDR1 MNHNS, CDR2 SASEGT. Trimming removed 6 bases from V and 0 bases from J, with 11 bases in between.